Listed here are 32 T cell receptor beta chains from one sample, sequenced in a study of blood T cell repertoires in COVID-19. Clones were read by immunoSEQ multiplex PCR, and TCRdb kept only the in-frame ones, dropping some. The repertoire holds tens of thousands of clones, around 84% seen once, with 5.9% in the top ten. The sample was peripheral blood. The receptors derive from a human donor in a cohort sampled during active or convalescent COVID-19.

This clone turned up a few times. The V and J genes are TRBV2 and TRBJ2-1; 14 bases are shared with TRBD2. Germline loops: CDR1 SNHLY, CDR2 FYNNEI. V trimming: 6 bases; J trimming: 5 bases; junction bases outside the gene matches: 9. The CDR3 extends over 17 amino acids. The CDR3 nucleotides read TGTGCCAGCAGAGCCGGGACTAGCGGGGGCCGGAACAATGAGCAGTTCTTC. Translation gives CASRAGTSGGRNNEQFF.

This clone has just a few counts. The gene calls are TRBV7-9 and TRBJ1-5, with D possibly matching TRBD1 (6 bases). V was clipped by 5 bases and J by 6 bases, with 23 bases between them. There are 17 residues in the CDR3. CDR1 and CDR2 from the germline V gene are SEHNR and FQNEAQ (reference sequence). The CDR3 loop is CASSPGWGGDGIQPQHF. The CDR3 nucleotides read TGTGCCAGCAGCCCCGGATGGGGGGGCGATGGGATTCAGCCCCAGCATTTT.

The chain joins TRBV4-2 to TRBJ1-5; maybe TRBD1 (6 bases). Trimming cost V 1 base and J 7 bases, with 14 bases left between them. Looked up from germline, CDR1 is LGHNA and CDR2 is YNFKEQ. The CDR3 covers 15 residues. Here the CDR3 reads CASSQGGGPRQPQHF. The CDR3 bases are TGTGCCAGCAGCCAAGGAGGGGGACCGAGGCAGCCCCAGCATTTT.

This clone was detected once. The chain carries TRBV19 and TRBJ2-3, with TRBD1 matching 9 bases. Trimming took 3 bases from V and 5 from J; bases not matched to a gene: 12. There are 17 residues in the CDR3. Germline assignment: CDR1 LNHDA and CDR2 SQIVND (reference sequence). CDR3 loop: CASSITGGAWAGDTQYF. In DNA, the CDR3 is TGTGCCAGTAGTATTACAGGGGGCGCTTGGGCGGGAGATACGCAGTATTTT. Full variable domain (rest looked up from reference TRBV19 and TRBJ2-3): DGGITQSPKYLFRKEGQNVTLSCEQNLNHDAMYWYRQDPGQGLRLIYYSQIVNDFQKGDIAEGYSVSREKKESFPLTVTSAQKNPTAFYLCASSITGGAWAGDTQYFGPGTRLTVL.

The chain couples TRBV4-1 to TRBJ2-1; 15 nucleotides match TRBD2. The CDR3 contains 17 residues. The V segment lost 2 bases and the J segment 5 bases; nucleotides outside the gene matches: 4. Germline values: CDR1 MGHRA, CDR2 YSYEKL. The CDR3 sequence is CASSQPGTSGGNNEQFF. In DNA, the CDR3 is TGCGCCAGCAGCCAACCTGGGACTAGCGGGGGGAACAATGAGCAGTTCTTC.

The chain employs TRBV5-8 and TRBJ2-6, with 9 bases identical to TRBD1. Germline V lookup: CDR1 SGHTS, CDR2 YDEGEE. Trimming removed 4 bases from V and 4 bases from J; junction bases left unmatched: 3. The length of the CDR3 is 15 residues. CDR3 bases: TGTGCCAGCAGCCCACAGGGGGCAGGGGCCAACGTCCTGACTTTC. This encodes CASSPQGAGANVLTF.

This rearrangement joins TRBV19 to TRBJ2-5; TRBD1 aligns across 9 bases. In germline, CDR1 is LNHDA, CDR2 SQIVND (reference sequence). Trimming cost V 6 bases and J 1 base; bases outside gene matches: 6. The CDR3 totals 15 residues. CDR3 DNA sequence: TGTGCCAGTAGGGGGACAGGGACAGTCCAAGAGACCCAGTACTTC. Translation gives CASRGTGTVQETQYF.

The rearrangement links TRBV10-1 to TRBJ1-4; no firm D call. The V end lost 0 bases, the J end lost 5 bases, and 19 bases lay between the germline ends. Germline CDR1 is WNHNN and CDR2 is SYGVQD (reference sequence). The CDR3 spans 18 residues. CDR3 bases: TGCGCCAGCAGTGAGTCCTCAATCGCCCCCTTACTGAATGAAAAACTGTTTTTT. This encodes CASSESSIAPLLNEKLFF.

V gene TRBV5-1 combines with J gene TRBJ2-2, with 13 bases lining up with TRBD2. CDR3 length: 16 amino acids. Germline loops: CDR1 SGHRS, CDR2 YFSETQ. Trimming removed 1 base from V and 4 bases from J; junction bases left unmatched: 1. The CDR3 DNA is TGCGCCAGCAGCTTGACTAGCGGGGGGGCCACCGGGGAGCTGTTTTTT. This sequence encodes CASSLTSGGATGELFF.

The V call is TRBV19, the J call TRBJ2-7; the match to TRBD1 covers 11 bases. The CDR3 is 15 amino acids. V trimming: 4 bases; J trimming: 4 bases; junction bases outside the gene matches: 6. Germline CDR1 reads LNHDA; CDR2 reads SQIVND (reference sequence). The CDR3 DNA reads as TGTGCCAGTAGTACTGGACAGGGGGCGAGTTACGAGCAGTACTTC. It specifies CASSTGQGASYEQYF.

The genes are TRBV11-2 and TRBJ2-3, with D perhaps matching TRBD2 (6 bases). The ends were cut back, 7 bases at V and 4 bases at J, with 15 bases in the middle. Per germline, CDR1 SGHAT and CDR2 FQNNGV. The CDR3 totals 14 residues. CDR3 sequence: CASKGDSAADTQYF. In nucleotides, the CDR3 is TGTGCCAGCAAAGGGGACTCCGCGGCAGATACGCAGTATTTT. The entire variable domain, with the rest obtained from reference TRBV11-2 and TRBJ2-3, is as follows: EAGVAQSPRYKIIEKRQSVAFWCNPISGHATLYWYQQILGQGPKLLIQFQNNGVVDDSQLPKDRFSAERLKGVDSTLKIQPAKLEDSAVYLCASKGDSAADTQYFGPGTRLTVL.

The chain employs TRBV19 and TRBJ2-3, with 8 positions matching TRBD1. Germline V gene sequence: CDR1 LNHDA, CDR2 SQIVND (reference sequence). The trim removed 8 bases at V and 4 bases at J, leaving 5 bases unmatched. The CDR3 is 13 amino acids. The CDR3 DNA sequence: TGTGCCAGTGAGGACAGGGCTGCAGATACGCAGTATTTT. Its translation: CASEDRAADTQYF.

The chain has TRBV11-1 and TRBJ2-3, with 9 bases fitting TRBD1. The CDR3 covers 14 residues. The germline gives CDR1 SGHAT, CDR2 FQDESV (reference sequence). The V and J ends lost 5 bases and 7 bases, in that order; junction bases with no gene match: 7. The CDR3 sequence is CASSLRQGGNTQYF. Written as DNA, the CDR3 is TGTGCCAGCAGCCTCCGACAGGGGGGGAATACGCAGTATTTT.

The rearrangement uses TRBV5-4 and TRBJ1-1, with a tentative D call TRBD1 (6 bases). The V and J ends lost 4 bases and 0 bases respectively, with 13 bases between them. The germline V gene has CDR1 SGHNT and CDR2 YYREEE (reference sequence). This CDR3 spans 15 amino acids. The CDR3 region is CASSPLQGLNTEAFF. The CDR3 nucleotides read TGTGCCAGCAGCCCCCTACAGGGCCTGAACACTGAAGCTTTCTTT.

The rearrangement uses TRBV9 and TRBJ1-6, with unresolved D. The V and J ends lost 0 bases and 8 bases respectively, with 9 bases between them. The CDR3 length is 14 residues. Germline V gives CDR1 SGDLS, CDR2 YYNGEE. The CDR3 DNA follows: TGTGCCAGCAGCGTAGTGGGTGAGGATTCACCCCTCCACTTT. Encoded protein: CASSVVGEDSPLHF.

This chain uses TRBV19 with TRBJ2-5; 10 bases match TRBD1. This CDR3 has 14 amino acids. Trimming removed 5 bases from V and 4 bases from J; junction bases left unmatched: 4. CDR1 is LNHDA and CDR2 is SQIVND in the germline V gene (reference sequence). The CDR3 is CASSPRDRGETQYF. The CDR3 DNA follows: TGTGCCAGTAGTCCTAGGGACAGGGGAGAGACCCAGTACTTC.

J is TRBJ2-2 and V is TRBV7-2; no firm D call. Germline V gene data show CDR1 as SGHTA and CDR2 as FQGNSA. This CDR3 is built from 14 residues. With 5 bases removed from V and 3 bases from J, the gap between germline ends came to 10 bases. CDR3 region: CASSPGPDTGELFF. For the CDR3, the DNA is TGTGCCAGCAGCCCGGGTCCTGACACCGGGGAGCTGTTTTTT.

This chain connects TRBV10-2 to TRBJ2-1; 11 nucleotides line up with TRBD2. CDR1 is WSHSY and CDR2 is SAAADI in the germline V gene. Trimming at V came to 6 bases and at J to 7 bases, leaving 8 bases not matched to a gene. This CDR3 region has 15 residues. The chain's CDR3 is CASSFSGGAGNEQFF. DNA for the CDR3: TGCGCCAGCAGCTTTAGCGGGGGGGCGGGGAATGAGCAGTTCTTC.

The V gene is TRBV5-1, the J gene TRBJ1-4; 11 bases map to TRBD1. With V trimmed by 0 bases and J by 8 bases, 3 bases remained unmatched. This CDR3 contains 15 residues. The germline CDR1 and CDR2 sequences are SGHRS and YFSETQ. The chain's CDR3 is CASSLAGTGGEKLFF. The CDR3 DNA sequence: TGCGCCAGCAGCTTGGCCGGGACAGGGGGAGAAAAACTGTTTTTT.

The V gene is TRBV5-5, the J gene TRBJ1-5, with D perhaps matching TRBD1 (6 bases). Germline CDR1 and CDR2: SGHKS and YYEKEE (reference sequence). With 7 bases removed from V and 6 bases from J, the gap between germline ends came to 17 bases. The CDR3 is 14 amino acids. The CDR3 coding sequence is TGTGCCAGCGGGCAAAATGACAGGACTCAGCCCCAGCATTTT. This translates into CASGQNDRTQPQHF.

The rearrangement joins TRBV3-1 (or the pseudogene TRBV3-2) to TRBJ1-1, with D hard to call. The CDR3 has 14 residues. Germline CDR1 reads LGHDT; CDR2 reads YNNKEL (reference sequence). V was pared by 5 bases and J by 6 bases, with 16 bases between. The CDR3 DNA reads TGTGCCAGCAGCTATACGACCGGAGGTTCTGAAGCTTTCTTT. Protein sequence: CASSYTTGGSEAFF.

V gene TRBV7-8 combines with J gene TRBJ1-5; D unclear. The CDR3 spans 15 residues. V lost 0 bases, J lost 7 bases, and 13 bases lay in between. CDR1 is SGHVS and CDR2 is FQNEAQ in the germline V gene. CDR3 DNA sequence: TGTGCCAGCAGCTTAGCGCCCGGGGTTCGCCAGCCCCAGCATTTT. Amino acid sequence: CASSLAPGVRQPQHF.

The chain recombines TRBV18 with TRBJ1-4; TRBD1 matches at 7 bases. Germline lookup yields CDR1 KGHSH and CDR2 LQKENI. The CDR3 is made up of 15 amino acids. The trim removed 3 bases at V and 4 bases at J, leaving 5 bases unmatched. CDR3 coding DNA: TGTGCCAGCTCACCCGTGGGACAGCTTAATGAAAAACTGTTTTTT. Protein sequence: CASSPVGQLNEKLFF.

J is TRBJ2-2 and V is TRBV5-1; 8 bases line up with TRBD2. Trimming at V came to 4 bases and at J to 2 bases, leaving 7 bases not matched to a gene. The CDR3 loop spans 16 amino acids. CDR1 SGHRS and CDR2 YFSETQ come from the germline V gene. The CDR3 DNA follows: TGCGCCAGCAGCACCTTGGCGGGGGGAAACACCGGGGAGCTGTTTTTT. Amino acids: CASSTLAGGNTGELFF.

This chain uses TRBV2 with TRBJ1-5, with D hard to call. V gave up 6 bases and J gave up 0 bases, with 6 bases separating them. This CDR3 is 13 amino acids long. Germline CDR1 reads SNHLY; CDR2 reads FYNNEI. This chain's CDR3 is CASRRDSNQPQHF. DNA of the CDR3: TGTGCCAGCAGGCGAGATAGCAATCAGCCCCAGCATTTT.

The count of this clone is one. The rearrangement uses TRBV11-2 and TRBJ1-4; D is possibly TRBD1 (6 bases). The length of the CDR3 is 15 residues. Trimming removed 4 bases from V and 8 bases from J, with 17 bases in between. Germline CDR1 SGHAT, CDR2 FQNNGV. The CDR3 here is CASSSEGVKGEKLFF. The CDR3 bases are TGTGCCAGCAGCTCCGAGGGGGTTAAAGGGGAAAAACTGTTTTTT.

This clone showed up just a few times. V is TRBV12-2 and J is TRBJ2-3; the table gives TRBD1 as D, unverified against the DNA. TRBV12-2 is termed a pseudogene. The CDR3 has 19 amino acids. CDR3 protein: CASRLALGGVENLTDTQYF. The DNA for the CDR3 is TGTGCAAGTCGCTTAGCTTTAGGGGGCGTCGAGAACCTCACAGATACGCAGTATTTT.

V and J are TRBV9 and TRBJ1-1, with 9 bases that match TRBD1. This CDR3 has 16 amino acids. Germline V gene data show CDR1 as SGDLS and CDR2 as YYNGEE. V dropped 1 base and J dropped 1; count of bases not matched to a gene: 5. This CDR3 reads CASSVNYRGPNTEAFF. Written as DNA, the CDR3 is TGTGCCAGCAGCGTAAATTACAGGGGGCCGAACACTGAAGCTTTCTTT.

This chain links TRBV19 with TRBJ2-3, with 8 bases aligning to TRBD2. The CDR3 covers 17 residues. V shed 2 bases and J 4 bases; nucleotides not matched to a gene: 11. The germline CDR1 and CDR2 sequences are LNHDA and SQIVND (reference sequence). CDR3 protein: CASSIRGRGGYADTQYF. CDR3 DNA sequence: TGTGCCAGTAGTATACGGGGCCGGGGGGGATACGCAGATACGCAGTATTTT.

This chain uses TRBV7-9 with TRBJ1-1, with unresolved D. Germline CDR1 SEHNR, CDR2 FQNEAQ (reference sequence). Trimming stripped 5 bases from V and 3 bases from J, with 16 bases between. The CDR3 runs 15 residues. CDR3 DNA: TGTGCCAGCAGCCCCGGACTCAAAAAGGACACTGAAGCTTTCTTT. It is translated as CASSPGLKKDTEAFF.

The chain couples TRBV6-2 or TRBV6-3 to TRBJ2-7; 11 bases fit TRBD1. The CDR3 loop spans 15 amino acids. Trimming at V came to 6 bases and at J to 5 bases, leaving 9 bases not matched to a gene. Germline assignment: CDR1 MNHEY and CDR2 SVGEGT. DNA of the CDR3: TGTGCCAGCAGCGACCGGACAGGGGGCAGGGACGAGCAGTACTTC. It is translated as CASSDRTGGRDEQYF.

This rearrangement joins TRBV7-3 to TRBJ1-1; D remains ambiguous. This CDR3 has 13 residues. Germline values: CDR1 SGHTA, CDR2 FQGTGA. With 3 bases removed from V and 1 base from J, the gap between germline ends came to 6 bases. The CDR3 loop is CASSFYPNTEAFF. The CDR3 DNA follows: TGTGCCAGCAGCTTCTATCCGAACACTGAAGCTTTCTTT. Combining the CDR3 with reference TRBV7-3 and TRBJ1-1 gives the whole variable domain GAGVSQTPSNKVTEKGKYVELRCDPISGHTALYWYRQSLGQGPEFLIYFQGTGAADDSGLPNDRFFAVRPEGSVSTLKIQRTERGDSAVYLCASSFYPNTEAFFGQGTRLTVV.